This entry lists 11 T cell receptor beta chains sequenced from one sample in a study of blood T cell repertoires in COVID-19. Some clones are missing from TCRdb's copy, which holds only in-frame ones; the method was immunoSEQ multiplex PCR. The data show around 140,000 clones, under 90% seen once. The sample taken for sequencing was peripheral blood. These receptors all come from a woman aged 60-75 years with active or convalescent COVID-19.

This clone showed up just once. This rearrangement joins TRBV7-9 to TRBJ1-1; no clear D gene. The CDR3 runs to 13 residues. Germline values: CDR1 SEHNR, CDR2 FQNEAQ (reference sequence). Trimming removed 2 bases at V and 6 bases at J, with 10 bases between. The CDR3 reads CASSLTEFSEAFF. In DNA, the CDR3 is TGTGCCAGCAGCTTAACAGAATTCTCTGAAGCTTTCTTT.

The J gene is TRBJ1-4, the V gene TRBV7-6; D is perhaps TRBD1 (6 bases). CDR1 and CDR2 (germline): SGHVS, FNYEAQ. This CDR3 is built from 18 residues. The ends were cut back, 2 bases at V and 0 bases at J, with 16 bases in the middle. The CDR3 bases are TGTGCCAGCAGCTTAAGGCAAGCGGGGGCCTCAACTAATGAAAAACTGTTTTTT. This encodes CASSLRQAGASTNEKLFF.

The CDR3 nucleotides read TGTGCCACCAGGGACAGCCACACTGAAGCTTTCTTT. Amino acids: CATRDSHTEAFF. The V and J genes are TRBV24-1 and TRBJ1-1; maybe TRBD1 (6 bases). V was pared by 7 bases and J by 3 bases, with 8 bases between. Looked up from germline, CDR1 is KGHDR and CDR2 is SFDVKD. This CDR3 is 12 amino acids long.

The chain carries TRBV27 and TRBJ1-2; D gene uncertain. CDR1 MNHEY and CDR2 SMNVEV come from the germline V gene (reference sequence). The CDR3 covers 14 residues. The V end lost 3 bases, the J end lost 2 bases, and 10 bases lay between the germline ends. In DNA form, the CDR3 reads TGTGCCAGCAGTTTGAATCGGGGAAACTATGGCTACACCTTC. Its protein is CASSLNRGNYGYTF.

This clone has only a few counts. The chain carries TRBV6-5 and TRBJ1-4, with 8 bases fitting TRBD1. Germline V gene data show CDR1 as MNHEY and CDR2 as SVGAGI. The CDR3 contains 15 residues. V shed 6 bases and J 1 base; nucleotides not matched to a gene: 4. Written as DNA, the CDR3 is TGTGCCAGCAGCTCAGGGGGCGTAACTAATGAAAAACTGTTTTTT. Translating it yields CASSSGGVTNEKLFF.

The chain joins TRBV19 to TRBJ2-3; 8 nucleotides match TRBD1. With V trimmed by 7 bases and J by 5 bases, 5 bases remained unmatched. Germline CDR1 is LNHDA and CDR2 is SQIVND (reference sequence). The CDR3 covers 13 residues. CDR3 sequence: CASMDRVEDTQYF. The CDR3 coding sequence is TGTGCCAGTATGGACAGGGTTGAAGATACGCAGTATTTT.

The CDR3: CALRTTNTGELFF. CDR3 nucleotides: TGTGCCCTAAGGACTACTAACACCGGGGAGCTGTTTTTT. The V and J genes are TRBV30 and TRBJ2-2, with TRBD2 as a possible D gene (6 bases). CDR1 is GTSNPN and CDR2 is SVGIG in the germline V gene (reference sequence). This CDR3 region has 13 residues. V lost 8 bases and J 2 bases, leaving 12 bases between the germline ends.

This sequence joins TRBV3-1 (or the pseudogene TRBV3-2) and TRBJ2-6, with D maybe TRBD2 (5 bases). In germline, CDR1 is LGHDT, CDR2 YNNKEL (reference sequence). The CDR3 is 18 amino acids. Trimming removed 0 bases from V and 0 bases from J, with 12 bases in between. For the CDR3, the DNA is TGTGCCAGCAGCCAAGATGGGCGGAGGAACTCTGGGGCCAACGTCCTGACTTTC. Amino acids: CASSQDGRRNSGANVLTF.

This rearrangement joins TRBV5-1 to TRBJ2-1; 10 nucleotides line up with TRBD2. Germline lookup yields CDR1 SGHRS and CDR2 YFSETQ. The CDR3 is 15 amino acids. The J segment lost 6 bases and the V segment lost 6 bases, leaving 9 bases of the junction unmatched. The CDR3 region has the DNA TGCGCCAGCACCTCGCTAGCGGGAGTAACCAATGAGCAGTTCTTC. Translated, it gives CASTSLAGVTNEQFF.

This sequence joins TRBV2 and TRBJ1-5; D is perhaps TRBD1 (5 bases). V lost 3 bases and J lost 0, with 9 bases in between. The CDR3 is 15 amino acids. Germline V CDR1 and CDR2: SNHLY, FYNNEI. DNA of the CDR3: TGTGCCAGCAGTGACGACAGTTATAGCAATCAGCCCCAGCATTTT. This encodes CASSDDSYSNQPQHF.

The chain carries TRBV10-3 and TRBJ1-1, with 10 bases fitting TRBD1. The CDR3 consists of 16 residues. Germline values: CDR1 ENHRY, CDR2 SYGVKD. The trim removed 1 base at V and 1 base at J, leaving 3 bases unmatched. As DNA, the CDR3 is TGTGCCATCAGTGAGTGGGGACAGGGGAGGAACACTGAAGCTTTCTTT. Its translation is CAISEWGQGRNTEAFF.